This TCR beta chain was sequenced for a study of blood T cell repertoires in COVID-19. Those enrolled, adults aged roughly 18 to 95 years, came from some 25 US areas. Repertoires were generated with immunoSEQ multiplex PCR, while TCRdb's copy carries only in-frame clones and drops some. The profile shows 220,000 or so clones, just under 85% of them singletons. CDR3 length: 15 amino acids. V gave up 4 bases and J gave up 7 bases; unmatched junction bases: 8. CDR1 and CDR2 (germline): MNHEY, SVGAGI. The TCR originated in a woman between 40 and 50 years old with acute COVID-19. The V gene is TRBV6-5, the J gene TRBJ2-1; 9 nucleotides align to TRBD1. Sequencing was done on a sample of PBMCs or T cells enriched from blood (not recorded which). Here the CDR3 reads CASSSRTGTGNEQFF. The CDR3 nucleotides are TGTGCCAGCAGTTCAAGGACAGGGACAGGGAATGAGCAGTTCTTC.